The 7 T cell receptor beta chains below all came from one sample that was sequenced in a study of blood T cell repertoires in COVID-19. This table comes from immunoSEQ multiplex PCR, and its TCRdb copy is limited to in-frame clones, with some not included. Of 130,000 or so clones in the sample, roughly 89% were seen once. Sequenced input: peripheral blood. The receptors originated from a man between 60 and 70 years old with COVID-19, enrolled during active disease.

V gene TRBV9 combines with J gene TRBJ2-1, with a tentative D call TRBD2 (5 bases). Germline loops: CDR1 SGDLS, CDR2 YYNGEE. Trimming took off 1 base at V and 4 bases at J, with 6 bases between the two ends. CDR3 length equals 13 residues. As DNA, the CDR3 is TGTGCCAGCAGCGTAACGGGGTACAATGAGCAGTTCTTC. This codes for CASSVTGYNEQFF.

V gene TRBV19 combines with J gene TRBJ2-1; no definite D call. The CDR3 spans 12 residues. Germline CDR1 LNHDA, CDR2 SQIVND (reference sequence). V shed 5 bases and J shed 10 bases, with 12 bases lying between them. The CDR3 region is CASSSTSREQFF. The CDR3 nucleotides read TGTGCCAGTAGTTCCACGTCCAGGGAGCAGTTCTTC.

J is TRBJ1-2 and V is TRBV5-8; no clear D. CDR1 is SGHTS, CDR2 YDEGEE, per germline. With 2 bases removed from V and 8 bases from J, the gap between germline ends came to 13 bases. This CDR3 has 13 amino acids. The CDR3 sequence is CASSFSGPGGYTF. DNA of the CDR3: TGTGCCAGCAGCTTCTCGGGTCCGGGAGGCTACACCTTC.

The rearrangement uses TRBV6-2 or TRBV6-3 and TRBJ1-2; D is perhaps TRBD1 (5 bases). This CDR3 spans 15 amino acids. Germline CDR1 reads MNHEY; CDR2 reads SVGEGT. Trimming took 4 bases from V and 3 from J, leaving 15 bases between them. The CDR3 region is CASSFIRASYYGYTF. In DNA, the CDR3 is TGTGCCAGCAGTTTTATCAGGGCATCTTACTATGGCTACACCTTC.

The chain links TRBV6-5 to TRBJ1-1, with 8 bases fitting TRBD1. Germline-derived CDR1 and CDR2 are MNHEY and SVGAGI. V lost 0 bases, J lost 7 bases, and 1 base stayed unmatched. The CDR3 runs to 13 residues. CDR3 in amino acids: CASSYSDRGEAFF. The CDR3 bases are TGTGCCAGCAGTTACTCAGACAGGGGTGAAGCTTTCTTT.

The chain is built from TRBV6-1 and TRBJ2-7; 11 bases are shared with TRBD1. The CDR3 contains 15 residues. Germline trimming cut 2 bases from V and 7 bases from J; bases unmatched to any gene: 7. Germline assignment: CDR1 MNHNS and CDR2 SASEGT. The CDR3 nucleotides are TGTGCCAGCAGTGAACCCGGACAGGGGGCCGGGGAGCAGTACTTC. This codes for CASSEPGQGAGEQYF.

This chain connects TRBV7-3 to TRBJ2-2, with 7 bases identical to TRBD2. Germline CDR1 SGHTA, CDR2 FQGTGA. Trimming at V came to 5 bases and at J to 1 base, leaving 4 bases not matched to a gene. This CDR3 is 15 amino acids long. CDR3 in amino acids: CASSPIAGNTGELFF. In nucleotides, the CDR3 is TGTGCCAGCAGCCCAATAGCGGGGAACACCGGGGAGCTGTTTTTT. The full variable domain, with the rest looked up from reference TRBV7-3 and TRBJ2-2, is GAGVSQTPSNKVTEKGKYVELRCDPISGHTALYWYRQSLGQGPEFLIYFQGTGAADDSGLPNDRFFAVRPEGSVSTLKIQRTERGDSAVYLCASSPIAGNTGELFFGEGSRLTVL.